Listed here are 21 T cell receptor beta chains from one sample, sequenced in a study of T cell responses to AZD1222 COVID-19 vaccine. Clones were read by immunoSEQ multiplex PCR, and TCRdb kept only the in-frame ones, dropping some. The sample contains about 160,000 clones, 85% to 90% of which appear only once. The sample was peripheral blood, taken on day 0 of AZD1222 vaccination. All receptors derive from an adult in good health.

The gene calls are TRBV30 and TRBJ1-5; no firm D call. CDR3 length: 14 amino acids. Trimming removed 0 bases from V and 0 bases from J, with 6 bases in between. Per germline, CDR1 GTSNPN and CDR2 SVGIG (reference sequence). This chain's CDR3 is CAWSVKYSNQPQHF. Here the CDR3 DNA reads TGTGCCTGGAGTGTAAAGTATAGCAATCAGCCCCAGCATTTT.

The rearrangement uses TRBV28 and TRBJ1-1, with a tentative D call TRBD1 (5 bases). Trimming removed 5 bases from V and 3 bases from J, with 13 bases in between. CDR3 size: 14 residues. Germline V lookup: CDR1 MDHEN, CDR2 SYDVKM. The CDR3 is CASSPDSIYTEAFF. The CDR3 nucleotides read TGTGCCAGCAGTCCTGACAGTATTTACACTGAAGCTTTCTTT.

V usage is TRBV11-3 and J usage is TRBJ1-1, with D possibly being TRBD1 (5 bases). CDR3 size: 15 residues. Deletions cut 1 base from V and 5 bases from J, with 14 bases between. The germline CDR1 and CDR2 sequences are SGHNT and YENEEA. CDR3 sequence (DNA): TGTGCCAGCAGCTTAGGGCCAGGGCGAGGAACTGAAGCTTTCTTT. Translating it yields CASSLGPGRGTEAFF.

This rearrangement joins TRBV19 to TRBJ2-7; D is undetermined. Per the germline V gene, CDR1 is LNHDA and CDR2 is SQIVND (reference sequence). The CDR3 is made up of 14 amino acids. The V and J ends lost 5 bases and 2 bases respectively, with 13 bases between them. CDR3 sequence (DNA): TGTGCCAGTAGTGTGACCAACCCACCCTACGAGCAGTACTTC. Its translation: CASSVTNPPYEQYF.

The V call is TRBV7-3, the J call TRBJ1-1; possibly TRBD1 for D (5 bases). The germline CDR1 and CDR2 sequences are SGHTA and FQGTGA. The length of the CDR3 is 16 residues. V was clipped by 5 bases and J by 6 bases, with 22 bases between them. This chain's CDR3 is CASSEIPGTRAAEAFF. CDR3 nucleotide sequence: TGTGCCAGCAGCGAGATCCCCGGGACCCGGGCGGCTGAAGCTTTCTTT.

This chain connects TRBV4-2 to TRBJ1-1, with 8 bases fitting TRBD1. Germline loops: CDR1 LGHNA, CDR2 YNFKEQ. Trimming at V came to 5 bases and at J to 1 base, leaving 6 bases not matched to a gene. This CDR3 spans 15 amino acids. CDR3 in amino acids: CASSSPGTGNTEAFF. The CDR3 region has the DNA TGTGCCAGCAGCTCCCCCGGGACAGGGAACACTGAAGCTTTCTTT.

The V gene is TRBV9, the J gene TRBJ1-5; D uncertain. CDR1 SGDLS and CDR2 YYNGEE come from the germline V gene. The CDR3 length is 14 residues. Trimming removed 0 bases from V and 3 bases from J, with 7 bases in between. For the CDR3, the DNA is TGTGCCAGCAGCGTAGGATCGGACAATCAGCCCCAGCATTTT. Amino acids: CASSVGSDNQPQHF.

The chain combines TRBV7-8 with TRBJ1-5; D is ambiguous. Germline V lookup: CDR1 SGHVS, CDR2 FQNEAQ. Trimming removed 5 bases from V and 7 bases from J, with 9 bases in between. This CDR3 comprises 12 residues. The CDR3 loop reads CASSQEFQPQHF. The CDR3 region has the DNA TGTGCCAGCAGCCAAGAGTTCCAGCCCCAGCATTTT.

The V gene is TRBV6-2 or TRBV6-3, the J gene TRBJ1-2; possibly TRBD1 for D (5 bases). Deletions cut 2 bases from V and 4 bases from J, with 8 bases between. Per germline, CDR1 MNHEY and CDR2 SVGEGT. The CDR3 contains 13 residues. DNA for the CDR3: TGTGCCAGCAGTTACGGAGGGGCCTATGGCTACACCTTC. The encoded protein is CASSYGGAYGYTF.

The J gene is TRBJ2-7, the V gene TRBV20-1, with a weak D call TRBD1 (6 bases). The CDR3 is 13 residues long. V was pared by 3 bases and J by 2 bases, with 11 bases between. CDR1 is DFQATT and CDR2 is SNEGSKA in the germline V gene (reference sequence). CDR3 residues: CSASSGTTYEQYF. The CDR3 DNA reads TGCAGTGCTAGTTCCGGGACAACCTACGAGCAGTACTTC.

This rearrangement joins TRBV28 to TRBJ1-4, with 10 bases fitting TRBD1. Germline values: CDR1 MDHEN, CDR2 SYDVKM. V was pared by 2 bases and J by 8 bases, with 2 bases of the junction left unmatched. The CDR3 has 14 amino acids. As DNA, the CDR3 is TGTGCCAGCAGTTTAGACAGGGGGCGCGAAAAACTGTTTTTT. It codes for CASSLDRGREKLFF.

CDR3 DNA sequence: TGTGCCAGCAGCCCCGATTCCTATGGCTACACCTTC. Its translation: CASSPDSYGYTF. The chain carries TRBV28 and TRBJ1-2, with no clear D. Germline loops: CDR1 MDHEN, CDR2 SYDVKM. V gave up 6 bases and J gave up 4 bases, with 9 bases separating them. The CDR3 sequence is 12 residues long.

The rearrangement links TRBV18 to TRBJ1-5; TRBD1 agrees at 7 bases. Germline assignment: CDR1 KGHSH and CDR2 LQKENI. CDR3 length: 14 residues. The junction had 8 bases not matched to a gene; V was cut back by 3 bases and J by 9 bases. The CDR3 nucleotides read TGTGCCAGCTCACCGGGACAGACCACAGGGCCCCAGCATTTT. It translates to CASSPGQTTGPQHF.

The chain is built from TRBV29-1 and TRBJ1-1; D gene uncertain. CDR3 length: 11 residues. The V gene's germline CDR1 is SQVTM and CDR2 ANQGSEA. CDR3: CGAGGNTEAFF. CDR3 nucleotide sequence: TGCGGAGCGGGCGGGAACACTGAAGCTTTCTTT.

The chain couples TRBV3-1 (or the pseudogene TRBV3-2) to TRBJ1-5; D gene ambiguous. Germline V gene sequence: CDR1 LGHDT, CDR2 YNNKEL (reference sequence). Trimming shortened V by 0 bases and J by 7 bases, and 4 bases separated the two germline ends. The CDR3 is 12 residues long. The CDR3 protein is CASSQERQPQHF. The CDR3 DNA reads as TGTGCCAGCAGCCAAGAGAGGCAGCCCCAGCATTTT.

The chain joins TRBV29-1 to TRBJ1-2; D is uncertain. With 7 bases removed from V and 8 bases from J, the gap between germline ends came to 17 bases. CDR1 and CDR2 (germline): SQVTM, ANQGSEA. The CDR3 is made up of 12 amino acids. CDR3 nucleotides: TGCAGCGCCGGCCGGGTTTTGGGAGGCTACACCTTC. This sequence encodes CSAGRVLGGYTF. The full variable domain, in which reference TRBV29-1 and TRBJ1-2 provide the parts outside the CDR3, is SAVISQKPSRDICQRGTSLTIQCQVDSQVTMMFWYRQQPGQSLTLIATANQGSEATYESGFVIDKFPISRPNLTFSTLTVSNMSPEDSSIYLCSAGRVLGGYTFGSGTRLTVV.

The chain uses TRBV19 and TRBJ2-3; D gene ambiguous. Germline lookup yields CDR1 LNHDA and CDR2 SQIVND (reference sequence). The ends were cut back, 6 bases at V and 1 base at J, with 11 bases in the middle. CDR3 length: 14 amino acids. This CDR3 reads CASSHRSGTDTQYF. The CDR3, as DNA: TGTGCCAGTAGCCATCGAAGCGGCACAGATACGCAGTATTTT.

The CDR3 DNA is TGTGCCAGCAGCCAAGAGTGGGGTACCTTCTCTGGAAACACCATATATTTT. It encodes CASSQEWGTFSGNTIYF. V usage is TRBV14 and J usage is TRBJ1-3; D is ambiguous. Germline V lookup: CDR1 SGHDN, CDR2 FVKESK. Trimming cost V 0 bases and J 0 bases, with 12 bases left between them. The CDR3 spans 17 residues.

This clone was detected ten times or more. This rearrangement joins TRBV6-1 to TRBJ1-2; no clear D gene. Germline V gene sequence: CDR1 MNHNS, CDR2 SASEGT. V was clipped by 2 bases and J by 10 bases, with 14 bases between them. This CDR3 contains 13 residues. The CDR3 sequence: CASSERWTQAYTF. The DNA of the CDR3 is TGTGCCAGCAGTGAACGGTGGACGCAGGCCTACACCTTC.

The chain links TRBV11-2 to TRBJ2-3, with a weak D call TRBD1 (6 bases). The CDR3 is 16 residues long. Trimming removed 1 base at V and 0 bases at J, with 11 bases between. CDR1 SGHAT and CDR2 FQNNGV come from the germline V gene. The CDR3 nucleotides are TGTGCCAGCAGCTTAGCCAGGGGCTCTAGCACAGATACGCAGTATTTT. Its protein product is CASSLARGSSTDTQYF.

The V and J genes are TRBV18 and TRBJ2-7; the D is unclear. The CDR3 consists of 13 residues. Per germline, CDR1 KGHSH and CDR2 LQKENI. The V gene lost 3 bases and the J gene lost 1 base, with 7 bases spanning the gap. DNA for the CDR3: TGTGCCAGCTCACCCGCGATATCCTACGAGCAGTACTTC. Translating gives CASSPAISYEQYF.